Each of the 26 T cell receptor beta chains below was sequenced from the same sample in a study of blood T cell repertoires in COVID-19. The data were produced by immunoSEQ multiplex PCR, yet TCRdb's version contains in-frame clones alone and is incomplete. The table has fewer than 200,000 clones, 80% to 90% seen once. The sequenced sample was PBMCs or T cells enriched from blood (not recorded which). The receptor source for this set is a man aged 50-59 years who had recovered from COVID-19.

The chain couples TRBV27 to TRBJ1-2, with D tentatively TRBD1 (6 bases). CDR1 MNHEY and CDR2 SMNVEV come from the germline V gene (reference sequence). The V gene lost 5 bases and the J gene lost 3 bases, with 19 bases spanning the gap. CDR3 length: 16 residues. CDR3 protein: CASSQGPGVGDYGYTF. CDR3 coding DNA: TGTGCCAGCAGTCAGGGGCCAGGGGTGGGGGACTATGGCTACACCTTC.

This rearrangement joins TRBV6-5 to TRBJ2-1; the match to TRBD2 covers 8 bases. This CDR3 comprises 15 residues. Trimming cost V 6 bases and J 8 bases; bases outside gene matches: 12. Germline V gives CDR1 MNHEY, CDR2 SVGAGI. CDR3 loop: CASSSSGVGPDEQFF. The CDR3 DNA reads TGTGCCAGCAGCAGTAGCGGGGTGGGACCGGATGAGCAGTTCTTC.

This clone was picked up a small number of times. This chain uses TRBV5-6 with TRBJ1-5; D gene unclear. This CDR3 comprises 14 residues. Trimming shortened V by 4 bases and J by 7 bases, and 15 bases separated the two germline ends. CDR1 and CDR2 (germline): SGHDT, YYEEEE. CDR3 nucleotides: TGTGCCAGCAGCCAGCGGGGAGCATCGCAGCCCCAGCATTTT. Translation: CASSQRGASQPQHF.

This chain joins TRBV3-1 (or the pseudogene TRBV3-2) and TRBJ2-1, with no clear D. The V end was cut by 5 bases, the J end by 7 bases, with 9 bases between. The CDR3 has 12 residues. Germline lookup yields CDR1 LGHDT and CDR2 YNNKEL (reference sequence). CDR3 sequence (DNA): TGTGCCAGCAGCTTCCTAGGAAATGAGCAGTTCTTC. This encodes CASSFLGNEQFF.

This sequence joins TRBV6-1 and TRBJ2-5; 12 nucleotides align to TRBD2. Trimming removed 1 base from V and 9 bases from J; junction bases left unmatched: 3. The CDR3 is 14 amino acids. Germline-derived CDR1 and CDR2 are MNHNS and SASEGT. This CDR3 is CASSEVPSGGAQYF. Here the CDR3 DNA reads TGTGCCAGCAGTGAAGTCCCTAGCGGGGGGGCCCAGTACTTC.

This clone was counted only a few times. As DNA, the CDR3 is TGTGCCAGCAGCTACCTTCCGGGACTAGCTTGGTACGAGCAGTACTTC. As protein: CASSYLPGLAWYEQYF. This chain connects TRBV7-2 to TRBJ2-7; 9 bases match TRBD2. Looked up from germline, CDR1 is SGHTA and CDR2 is FQGNSA. J gave up 4 bases and V 4 bases, and 11 bases lay outside the gene matches. The CDR3 extends over 16 amino acids.

The chain combines TRBV4-3 with TRBJ1-1; D not resolved. This CDR3 is built from 13 residues. The V gene lost 3 bases and the J gene lost 6 bases, with 11 bases spanning the gap. Per the germline V gene, CDR1 is LGHNA and CDR2 is YSLEER. CDR3: CASSQARKAEAFF. The CDR3 coding sequence is TGCGCCAGCAGCCAGGCTAGGAAAGCTGAAGCTTTCTTT.

V gene TRBV5-1 combines with J gene TRBJ1-2, with D unresolved. V was shortened by 0 bases and J by 4 bases, with 16 bases between the two germline ends. The CDR3 runs 16 residues. CDR1 and CDR2 from the germline V gene are SGHRS and YFSETQ. In nucleotides, the CDR3 is TGCGCCAGCAGCTTGGAAGTCCTCGGAGCAACCTATGGCTACACCTTC. Its translation is CASSLEVLGATYGYTF.

The CDR3 reads CASSWTGANTEAFF. Written as DNA, the CDR3 is TGTGCCAGCAGTTGGACAGGAGCGAACACTGAAGCTTTCTTT. This chain connects TRBV6-5 to TRBJ1-1, with 7 bases identical to TRBD1. The V gene's germline CDR1 is MNHEY and CDR2 SVGAGI. Unmatched junction bases numbered 3, after V lost 4 bases and J lost 1 base. The CDR3 has 14 amino acids.

This clone came up once. The chain carries TRBV5-4 and TRBJ2-2, with D uncertain. The CDR3 loop spans 13 amino acids. Germline lookup yields CDR1 SGHNT and CDR2 YYREEE (reference sequence). V shed 0 bases and J shed 5 bases, with 5 bases lying between them. Written as DNA, the CDR3 is TGTGCCAGCAGCTTGGCCGGGACCGGGGAGCTGTTTTTT. The encoded protein is CASSLAGTGELFF.

This chain uses TRBV6-5 with TRBJ2-1; possibly TRBD1 for D (5 bases). The CDR3 is 16 amino acids. The germline CDR1 and CDR2 sequences are MNHEY and SVGAGI. V was trimmed by 2 bases and J by 6 bases, leaving 17 bases between them. The CDR3 protein is CASSYELPGLLNEQFF. The CDR3 DNA follows: TGTGCCAGCAGTTACGAGTTACCAGGGCTGCTCAATGAGCAGTTCTTC.

The rearrangement uses TRBV11-2 and TRBJ2-3; a possible D gene is TRBD1 (6 bases). From germline, CDR1 is SGHAT and CDR2 FQNNGV. The CDR3 covers 16 residues. Trimming shortened V by 5 bases and J by 1 base, and 16 bases separated the two germline ends. The CDR3 spells CASSPLRDTRTDTQYF. The CDR3 DNA reads TGTGCCAGCAGCCCGCTCCGGGACACTCGCACAGATACGCAGTATTTT. Full variable domain (outside the CDR3, taken from reference TRBV11-2 and TRBJ2-3): EAGVAQSPRYKIIEKRQSVAFWCNPISGHATLYWYQQILGQGPKLLIQFQNNGVVDDSQLPKDRFSAERLKGVDSTLKIQPAKLEDSAVYLCASSPLRDTRTDTQYFGPGTRLTVL.

V usage is TRBV7-9 and J usage is TRBJ1-4; 10 bases are a match to TRBD1. Unmatched junction bases numbered 5, after V lost 5 bases and J lost 8 bases. CDR1 and CDR2 (germline): SEHNR, FQNEAQ (reference sequence). The CDR3 has 14 amino acids. CDR3 coding DNA: TGTGCCAGCAGCGGGACAGGGGTTAACGAAAAACTGTTTTTT. Translating it yields CASSGTGVNEKLFF.

This clone was counted only a few times. The chain employs TRBV9 and TRBJ2-3, with D perhaps matching TRBD1 (6 bases). CDR3 length: 14 residues. CDR1 is SGDLS and CDR2 is YYNGEE in the germline V gene. V shed 0 bases and J shed 4 bases, with 9 bases lying between them. The CDR3 nucleotides are TGTGCCAGCAGCGTAGGGGACATGGCAGATACGCAGTATTTT. It codes for CASSVGDMADTQYF.

This clone has only a few counts. The genes are TRBV4-1 and TRBJ2-5, with TRBD1 matching over 7 bases. CDR3 length equals 15 residues. V dropped 4 bases and J dropped 4; count of bases not matched to a gene: 9. The germline CDR1 and CDR2 sequences are MGHRA and YSYEKL. CDR3 amino acids: CASSPLRGGRETQYF. The CDR3 DNA is TGCGCCAGCAGCCCCCTAAGAGGGGGCCGAGAGACCCAGTACTTC.

The V gene is TRBV18, the J gene TRBJ2-3; 10 bases align to TRBD2. Trimming cost V 1 base and J 5 bases; bases outside gene matches: 3. Per the germline V gene, CDR1 is KGHSH and CDR2 is LQKENI. The CDR3 has 15 residues. The CDR3 spells CASSPQRGGKDTQYF. For the CDR3, the DNA is TGTGCCAGCTCACCACAGCGGGGGGGCAAAGATACGCAGTATTTT.

This chain joins TRBV7-2 and TRBJ1-6; D is possibly TRBD1 (5 bases). Trimming took 2 bases from V and 6 from J, leaving 14 bases between them. Germline V gene lookup returns CDR1 SGHTA and CDR2 FQGNSA. This CDR3 is 16 amino acids long. The chain's CDR3 is CASSLIDSRPNSPLHF. For the CDR3, the DNA is TGTGCCAGCAGCTTAATCGACAGTCGCCCTAATTCACCCCTCCACTTT.

This chain uses TRBV7-8 with TRBJ1-2; TRBD1 matches at 7 bases. Germline CDR1 and CDR2: SGHVS and FQNEAQ. The CDR3 is made up of 15 amino acids. The V segment lost 5 bases and the J segment 4 bases; nucleotides outside the gene matches: 10. The CDR3 loop is CASSLAGQYTYGYTF. CDR3 nucleotide sequence: TGTGCCAGCAGCCTTGCGGGACAGTACACCTATGGCTACACCTTC.

V and J are TRBV18 and TRBJ2-2, with 8 bases identical to TRBD1. V lost 4 bases and J lost 0; bases outside the gene matches: 1. The germline CDR1 and CDR2 sequences are KGHSH and LQKENI. The CDR3 has 15 amino acids. CDR3 sequence (DNA): TGTGCCAGCTCACAGGGACAGGCGAACACCGGGGAGCTGTTTTTT. As protein: CASSQGQANTGELFF.

The V gene is TRBV5-4, the J gene TRBJ2-5; weak D call: TRBD2 (6 bases). Germline V lookup: CDR1 SGHNT, CDR2 YYREEE (reference sequence). The CDR3 is made up of 13 amino acids. V lost 1 base, J lost 7 bases, and 11 bases lay in between. The CDR3 coding sequence is TGTGCCAGCAGCTTGTCACGGGAGAGGACCCAGTACTTC. It specifies CASSLSRERTQYF.

This clone came up a few times. The V call is TRBV7-3, the J call TRBJ2-1; 14 bases fit TRBD2. Trimming removed 5 bases from V and 8 bases from J; junction bases left unmatched: 5. The CDR3 has 15 residues. CDR1 is SGHTA, CDR2 FQGTGA, per germline. CDR3 bases: TGTGCCAGCAGCCTGGGACTAGCGGGGGTTGATGAGCAGTTCTTC. It specifies CASSLGLAGVDEQFF.

This chain links TRBV9 with TRBJ1-5; 7 bases fit TRBD1. The CDR3 is 14 amino acids. Trimming removed 3 bases from V and 6 bases from J; junction bases left unmatched: 6. The germline V gene encodes CDR1 SGDLS and CDR2 YYNGEE. This chain's CDR3 is CASSATGNGQPQHF. The DNA for the CDR3 is TGTGCCAGCAGCGCGACAGGGAATGGTCAGCCCCAGCATTTT.

This chain uses TRBV5-3 with TRBJ2-3, with 11 bases identical to TRBD2. TRBV5-3 carries the ORF label, with uncertain function. The CDR3 spans 16 residues. V was pared by 4 bases and J by 1 base, with 5 bases of the junction left unmatched. CDR3 protein: CARSPWGLAGTDTQYF. As DNA, the CDR3 is TGTGCCAGAAGCCCATGGGGACTAGCGGGCACAGATACGCAGTATTTT.

The chain uses TRBV7-9 and TRBJ2-5; 7 bases fit TRBD1. J was trimmed by 5 bases and V by 1 base; bases with no gene match: 4. The germline CDR1 and CDR2 sequences are SEHNR and FQNEAQ (reference sequence). CDR3 size: 14 residues. The CDR3 here is CASSLGAGGETQYF. DNA of the CDR3: TGTGCCAGCAGCTTAGGGGCAGGGGGTGAGACCCAGTACTTC. The variable domain in full, completed from reference TRBV7-9 and TRBJ2-5, reads DTGVSQNPRHKITKRGQNVTFRCDPISEHNRLYWYRQTLGQGPEFLTYFQNEAQLEKSRLLSDRFSAERPKGSFSTLEIQRTEQGDSAMYLCASSLGAGGETQYFGPGTRLLVL.

The gene calls are TRBV11-3 and TRBJ1-1; D gene unclear. The germline V gene has CDR1 SGHNT and CDR2 YENEEA. The CDR3 totals 14 residues. V dropped 1 base and J dropped 5 bases, with 11 bases sitting between them. CDR3 DNA: TGTGCCAGCAGCTTAGTCCCAGGTCGTACTGAAGCTTTCTTT. It translates to CASSLVPGRTEAFF.

This clone was seen only a few times. The chain combines TRBV11-2 with TRBJ2-5, with D maybe TRBD1 (5 bases). Germline V CDR1 and CDR2: SGHAT, FQNNGV. The CDR3 length is 15 residues. Trimming pared 3 bases from V and 5 bases from J, leaving 16 bases between. CDR3 sequence (DNA): TGTGCCAGCAGCTTGGCTTTGGGGCTGGGGGAGACCCAGTACTTC. Translating it yields CASSLALGLGETQYF.